This paragraph covers one T cell receptor (gamma chain) sequence. This clone was recorded once. The target of this receptor is not known. The record has no base qualities; no much larger clone is one base away. A single read constitutes weak evidence. Genomic DNA was extracted with the QIAamp DNA FFPE tissue kit from ten 5-um FFPE scrolls per case. Classification of coeliac disease based on the TCR repertoire was tested using fully anonymised formalin-fixed paraffin-embedded duodenal biopsies that were surplus to diagnostic needs. CDR1 and CDR2 are drawn from the germline V gene (reference sequence): VTNTFY, YDVSTARD. Unmatched junction bases come to 20, with V trimmed by 10 bases and J by 5 bases. The CDR3 goes from the cysteine to the phenylalanine over 15 residues. Just CDR3 DNA is preserved here, 45 bases in frame from base 1. This record comes from a study of intestinal T cells in coeliac disease (dated by TCRdb to about 2020). Regarding the study in general: Coeliac patients were found to be much younger than controls, with mean ages of approximately 16.0 versus 55 years recorded in the TRG cohort. Duodenal biopsies from ten or so coeliac disease patients and ten or so non-coeliac controls were included in the TCR-delta (TRD) cohort. A second, larger TCR-gamma (TRG) cohort included duodenal biopsies from 33 coeliac disease patients and 21 non-coeliac controls. The full study reports these points: Coeliac and control groups differed significantly in age, although an age-split analysis did not yield significant classification. In training, clustering based on TRD kmers put all 22 biopsies in the right class, and the reported leave-one-out accuracy was about 90%. FFPE-derived DNA was found to be relatively degraded, and loss of a proportion of TCR sequences in each sample was likely caused by this degradation. Repeated CDR3 amino acid sequences could not be distinguished from PCR duplicates. TRG clustering correctly classified most of the 54 biopsies (roughly 94%), with a reported leave-one-out accuracy of around 90%.

Receptor libraries were prepared by multiplex PCR. The sample was run on an Ion Torrent PGM. The LymphoTrack kit, which has primers carrying Illumina adapters, was used to amplify TRG repertoires from around 0.2 ug of biopsy DNA. TRG amplicons were purified with AMPure XP beads, quantified on a 2100 Bioanalyzer, and pooled equimolarly. Sequencing of TRG libraries was performed on an Ion PGM instrument. On the study's bioinformatics: Using FastX, any read was removed if more than 10% of its nucleotides had quality scores below the third quartile calculated per patient. IMGT/HighV-QUEST was used to align reads in order to assign V, D and J genes, locate CDR3 regions and judge functionality. Sequences were converted to amino acids, and every sequence predicted to be non-functional was removed. CDR3s were split into kmers with and without positional annotation, PCA was performed on kmer frequencies, and samples were clustered using all 1023 combinations of PCs 1-10. Leave-one-out cross-validation was used to validate the classification, with parameters re-optimised on the remaining samples in each round. Shannon diversity was calculated with the vegan R package from repeated random subsamples, each the size of the lowest read count. Public reads were reanalyzed in TCRdb with CATT, and rows carrying the same DNA were merged afterwards. The V and J calls reflect TCRdb's pipeline rather than the authors' work. The table for this sample lists about 1,500 gamma-chain clones; about 50% of them were counted only once. The ten largest clones take up about 5.4% of the sample.

The material sequenced was a duodenal biopsy. The chain links TRGV3 with TRGJ1 or TRGJ2. This clonotype originated in a human donor with celiac disease. CDR3 sequence: CATGTGRDGDYKKLF. The nucleotides read TGTGCCACTGGGACAGGGAGGGATGGGGATTATAAGAAACTCTTT.